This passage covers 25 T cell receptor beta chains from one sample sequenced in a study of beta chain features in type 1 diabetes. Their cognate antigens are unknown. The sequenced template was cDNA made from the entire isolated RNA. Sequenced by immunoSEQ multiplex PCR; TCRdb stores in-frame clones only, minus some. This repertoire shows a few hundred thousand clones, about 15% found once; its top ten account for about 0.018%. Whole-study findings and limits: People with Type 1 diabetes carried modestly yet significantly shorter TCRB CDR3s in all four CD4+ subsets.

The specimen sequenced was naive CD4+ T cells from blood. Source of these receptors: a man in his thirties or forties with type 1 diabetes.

The CDR3: CASSATGQGNYEQYF. The CDR3 coding sequence is TGTGCCAGCAGCGCAACGGGACAGGGAAACTACGAGCAGTACTTC. This chain links TRBV7-6 with TRBJ2-7, with 9 bases lining up with TRBD1. The CDR3 is 15 residues long. V gave up 5 bases and J gave up 3 bases; unmatched junction bases: 8. CDR1 is SGHVS and CDR2 is FNYEAQ in the germline V gene.

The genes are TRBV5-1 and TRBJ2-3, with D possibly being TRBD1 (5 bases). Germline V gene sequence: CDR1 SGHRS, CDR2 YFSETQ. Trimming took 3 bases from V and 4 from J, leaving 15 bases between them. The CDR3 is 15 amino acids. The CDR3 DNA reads TGCGCCAGCAGCTCGGCAGGGTGGGCGGCAGATACGCAGTATTTT. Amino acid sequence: CASSSAGWAADTQYF.

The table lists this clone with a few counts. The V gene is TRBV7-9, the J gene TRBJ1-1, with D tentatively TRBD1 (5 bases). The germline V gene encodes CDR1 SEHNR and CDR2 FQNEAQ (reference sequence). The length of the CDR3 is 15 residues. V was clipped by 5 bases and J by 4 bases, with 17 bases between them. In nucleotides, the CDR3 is TGTGCCAGCAGCCCACCAAACGGGGGAGTCACTGAAGCTTTCTTT. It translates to CASSPPNGGVTEAFF. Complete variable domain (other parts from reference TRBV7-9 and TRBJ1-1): DTGVSQNPRHKITKRGQNVTFRCDPISEHNRLYWYRQTLGQGPEFLTYFQNEAQLEKSRLLSDRFSAERPKGSFSTLEIQRTEQGDSAMYLCASSPPNGGVTEAFFGQGTRLTVV.

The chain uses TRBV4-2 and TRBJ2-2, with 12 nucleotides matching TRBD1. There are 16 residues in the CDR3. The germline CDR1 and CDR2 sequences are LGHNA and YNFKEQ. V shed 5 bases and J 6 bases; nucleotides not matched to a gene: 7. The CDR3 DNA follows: TGTGCCAGCAGCTACGGGGGACAGGGGGCTTCCGGGGAGCTGTTTTTT. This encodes CASSYGGQGASGELFF.

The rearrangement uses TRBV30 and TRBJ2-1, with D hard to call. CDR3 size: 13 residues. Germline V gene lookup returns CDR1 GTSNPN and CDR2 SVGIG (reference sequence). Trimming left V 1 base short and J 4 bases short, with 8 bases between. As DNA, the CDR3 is TGTGCCTGGAGTGATGGTCTATACAATGAGCAGTTCTTC. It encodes CAWSDGLYNEQFF.

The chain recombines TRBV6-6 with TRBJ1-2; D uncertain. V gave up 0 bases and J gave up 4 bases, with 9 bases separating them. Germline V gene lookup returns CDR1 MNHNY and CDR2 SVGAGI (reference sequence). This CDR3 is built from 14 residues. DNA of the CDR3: TGTGCCAGCAGTTACTCGGCCCGTGGCTATGGCTACACCTTC. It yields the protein CASSYSARGYGYTF.

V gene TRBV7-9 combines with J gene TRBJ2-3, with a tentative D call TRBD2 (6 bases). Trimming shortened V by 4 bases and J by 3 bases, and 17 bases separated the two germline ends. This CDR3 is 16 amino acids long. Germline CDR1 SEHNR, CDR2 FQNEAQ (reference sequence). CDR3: CASSSLVAGRTDTQYF. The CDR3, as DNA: TGTGCCAGCAGCTCCCTAGTGGCGGGGCGAACAGATACGCAGTATTTT.

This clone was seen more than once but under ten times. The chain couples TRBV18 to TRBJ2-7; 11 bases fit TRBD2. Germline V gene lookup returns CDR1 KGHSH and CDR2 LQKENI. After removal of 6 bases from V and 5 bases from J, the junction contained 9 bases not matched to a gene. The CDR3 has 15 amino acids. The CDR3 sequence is CASSPITSGSHEQYF. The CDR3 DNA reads TGTGCCAGCTCCCCTATCACTAGCGGGAGCCACGAGCAGTACTTC.

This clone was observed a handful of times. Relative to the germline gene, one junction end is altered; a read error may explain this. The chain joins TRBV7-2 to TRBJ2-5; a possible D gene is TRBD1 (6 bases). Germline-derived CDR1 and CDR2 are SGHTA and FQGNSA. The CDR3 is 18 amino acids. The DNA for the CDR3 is TGTGCCAGCAGCGTAGCACAAACAGGGTCCCCCCGCCGAGAGACCCAGTACTTC. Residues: CASSVAQTGSPRRETQYF.

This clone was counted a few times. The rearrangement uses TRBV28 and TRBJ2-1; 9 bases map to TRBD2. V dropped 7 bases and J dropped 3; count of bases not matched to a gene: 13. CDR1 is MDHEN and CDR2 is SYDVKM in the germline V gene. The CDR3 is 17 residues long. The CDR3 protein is CASIGLAGLTGYNEQFF. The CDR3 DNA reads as TGTGCCAGCATAGGGCTAGCGGGGCTGACGGGCTACAATGAGCAGTTCTTC.

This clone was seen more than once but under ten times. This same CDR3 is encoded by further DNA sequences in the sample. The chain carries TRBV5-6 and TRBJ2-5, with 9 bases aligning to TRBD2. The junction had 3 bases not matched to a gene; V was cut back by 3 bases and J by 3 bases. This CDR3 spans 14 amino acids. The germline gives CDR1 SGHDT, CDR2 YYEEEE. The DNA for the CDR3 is TGTGCCAGCAGCTATAGCGGGAGAGAAGAGACCCAGTACTTC. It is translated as CASSYSGREETQYF.

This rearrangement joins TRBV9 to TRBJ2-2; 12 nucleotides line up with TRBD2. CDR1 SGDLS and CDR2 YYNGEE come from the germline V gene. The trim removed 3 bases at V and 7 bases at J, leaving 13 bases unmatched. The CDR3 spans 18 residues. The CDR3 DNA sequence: TGTGCCAGCAGCGCCAACCTAGCGGGGGGGCCTGGCGGCGGGGAGCTGTTTTTT. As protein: CASSANLAGGPGGGELFF.

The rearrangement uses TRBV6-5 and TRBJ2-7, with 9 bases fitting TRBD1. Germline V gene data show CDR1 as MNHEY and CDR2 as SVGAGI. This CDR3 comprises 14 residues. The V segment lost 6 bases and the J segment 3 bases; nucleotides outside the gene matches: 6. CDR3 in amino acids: CASRPGQGIYEQYF. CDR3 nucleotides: TGTGCCAGCAGGCCGGGACAGGGCATCTACGAGCAGTACTTC.

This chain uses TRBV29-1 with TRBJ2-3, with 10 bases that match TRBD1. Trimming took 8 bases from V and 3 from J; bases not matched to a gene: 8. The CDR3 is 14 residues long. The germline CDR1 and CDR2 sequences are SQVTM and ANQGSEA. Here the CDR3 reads CSTLRDRGTDTQYF. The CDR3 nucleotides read TGCAGCACCCTCCGGGACAGGGGAACAGATACGCAGTATTTT.

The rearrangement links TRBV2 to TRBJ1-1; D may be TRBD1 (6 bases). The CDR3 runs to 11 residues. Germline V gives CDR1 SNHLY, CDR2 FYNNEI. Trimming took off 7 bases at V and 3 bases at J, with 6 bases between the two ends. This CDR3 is CASTGDTEAFF. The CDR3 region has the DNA TGTGCCAGCACAGGGGACACTGAAGCTTTCTTT.

The CDR3 region has the DNA TGTGCCAGCAGCTTAGGTTCCCTTGGCTACACCTTC. Translating it yields CASSLGSLGYTF. J is TRBJ1-2 and V is TRBV7-2; D is undetermined. Deletions cut 1 base from V and 7 bases from J, with 7 bases between. The CDR3 runs to 12 residues. Germline CDR1 SGHTA, CDR2 FQGNSA. The full variable domain, in which reference TRBV7-2 and TRBJ1-2 provide the parts outside the CDR3, is GAGVSQSPSNKVTEKGKDVELRCDPISGHTALYWYRQSLGQGLEFLIYFQGNSAPDKSGLPSDRFSAERTGGSVSTLTIQRTQQEDSAVYLCASSLGSLGYTFGSGTRLTVV.

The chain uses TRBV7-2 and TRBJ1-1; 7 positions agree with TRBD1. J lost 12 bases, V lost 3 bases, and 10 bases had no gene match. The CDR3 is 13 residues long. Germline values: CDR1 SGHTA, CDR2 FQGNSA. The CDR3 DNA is TGTGCCAGCAGCTTGTCGACAGGGTTCGGATCTTTCTTT. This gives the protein CASSLSTGFGSFF. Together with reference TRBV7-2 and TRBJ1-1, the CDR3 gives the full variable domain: GAGVSQSPSNKVTEKGKDVELRCDPISGHTALYWYRQSLGQGLEFLIYFQGNSAPDKSGLPSDRFSAERTGGSVSTLTIQRTQQEDSAVYLCASSLSTGFGSFFGQGTRLTVV.

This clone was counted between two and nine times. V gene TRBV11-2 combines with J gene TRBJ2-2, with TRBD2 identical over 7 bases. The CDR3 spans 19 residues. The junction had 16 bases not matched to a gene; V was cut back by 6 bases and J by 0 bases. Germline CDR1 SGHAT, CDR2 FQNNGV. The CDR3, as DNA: TGTGCCAGCAGTCAAGTAGTGCCCCGGGGGAGGGCGAACACCGGGGAGCTGTTTTTT. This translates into CASSQVVPRGRANTGELFF.

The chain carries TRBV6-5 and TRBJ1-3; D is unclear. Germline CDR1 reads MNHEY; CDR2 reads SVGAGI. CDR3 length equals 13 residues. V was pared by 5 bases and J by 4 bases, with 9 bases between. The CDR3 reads CASSPSSGNTIYF. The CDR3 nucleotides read TGTGCCAGCAGTCCCTCCTCGGGAAACACCATATATTTT.

Here the CDR3 reads CASSEDLNTEAFF. The CDR3 bases are TGTGCCAGCTCAGAGGATTTGAACACTGAAGCTTTCTTT. The chain uses TRBV18 and TRBJ1-1, with D hard to call. Trimming shortened V by 5 bases and J by 0 bases, and 7 bases separated the two germline ends. The CDR3 spans 13 residues. Germline assignment: CDR1 KGHSH and CDR2 LQKENI.

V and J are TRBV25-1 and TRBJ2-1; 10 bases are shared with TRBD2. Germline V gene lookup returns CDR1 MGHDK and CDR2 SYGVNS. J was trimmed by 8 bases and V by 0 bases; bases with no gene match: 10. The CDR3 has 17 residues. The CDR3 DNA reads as TGTGCCAGCAGTGAATATCGAGCTAGCGGGAGTAAGTATGAGCAGTTCTTC. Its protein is CASSEYRASGSKYEQFF.

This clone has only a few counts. CDR3 residues: CASSSTGGVLAFF. The DNA of the CDR3 is TGTGCCAGCAGCTCCACAGGGGGAGTCTTGGCTTTCTTT. This sequence joins TRBV7-9 and TRBJ1-1; 8 nucleotides line up with TRBD1. Germline V gene lookup returns CDR1 SEHNR and CDR2 FQNEAQ (reference sequence). The CDR3 is 13 residues long. Losses at the gene ends were 4 bases for V and 11 bases for J; bases not matched to a gene: 9.

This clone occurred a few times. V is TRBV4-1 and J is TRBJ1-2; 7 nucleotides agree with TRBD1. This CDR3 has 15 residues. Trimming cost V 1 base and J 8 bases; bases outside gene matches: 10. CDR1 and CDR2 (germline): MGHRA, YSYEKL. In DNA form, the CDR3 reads TGCGCCAGCAGCCAAGCCCCGGGGGTAGGGGGCGGCTACACCTTC. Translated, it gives CASSQAPGVGGGYTF.

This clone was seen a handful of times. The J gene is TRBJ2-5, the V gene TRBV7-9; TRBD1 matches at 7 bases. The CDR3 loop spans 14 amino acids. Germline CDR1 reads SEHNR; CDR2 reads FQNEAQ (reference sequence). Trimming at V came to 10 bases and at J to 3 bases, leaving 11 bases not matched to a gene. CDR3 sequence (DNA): TGTGCCAATGGTCGGTGGGGACAGAAAGAGACCCAGTACTTC. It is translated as CANGRWGQKETQYF.

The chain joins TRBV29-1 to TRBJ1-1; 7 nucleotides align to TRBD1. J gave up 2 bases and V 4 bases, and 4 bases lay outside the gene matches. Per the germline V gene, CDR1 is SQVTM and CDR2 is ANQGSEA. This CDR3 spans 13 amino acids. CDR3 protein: CSVGGQLNTEAFF. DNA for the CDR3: TGCAGCGTTGGGGGACAGCTCAACACTGAAGCTTTCTTT.